This TCR beta chain was found in a study of graft-versus-host responses after intestinal transplantation. Study-wide context: Recipients were all induced with anti-thymocyte globulin, then given tacrolimus and steroids for about three years.

A remark on this clone: Antigen unknown.

The table came from immunoSEQ multiplex PCR; TCRdb's copy has only in-frame clones and leaves some out. In the table there are fewer than 110,000 clones, about 91% of which are singletons. Study-level results: The authors found GvH clones in recipient marrow, some appearing first in ileum or blood. Allografts carried high graft-versus-host to host-versus-graft clonal ratios in patients having graft-donor T cell macrochimerism. Peak GvH clone levels in circulation were associated with early post-transplant HvG declines.

The specimen comprised unstimulated CD4+ T cells sorted from spleen or lymph node cells, sampled before transplant. The receptor was isolated from a human donor who was the organ donor for an intestinal transplant.

Written as DNA, the CDR3 is TGTGCCAGTAGTAGGGAAAGTGCCTCGGATACGCAGTATTTT. This encodes CASSRESASDTQYF. J is TRBJ2-3 and V is TRBV19; no firm D call. Per the germline V gene, CDR1 is LNHDA and CDR2 is SQIVND (reference sequence). There are 14 residues in the CDR3. Trimming removed 4 bases from V and 6 bases from J, with 14 bases in between. Variable domain in full (rest from reference TRBV19 and TRBJ2-3): DGGITQSPKYLFRKEGQNVTLSCEQNLNHDAMYWYRQDPGQGLRLIYYSQIVNDFQKGDIAEGYSVSREKKESFPLTVTSAQKNPTAFYLCASSRESASDTQYFGPGTRLTVL.